Below, 28 T cell receptor beta chains from the same sample are listed, as sequenced in a study of blood T cell repertoires in COVID-19. Repertoires were generated with immunoSEQ multiplex PCR, while TCRdb's copy carries only in-frame clones and drops some. The data show 55,000 to 65,000 clones, with 82% seen just once and over 10% held by the top ten. Material: peripheral blood. These receptors all stem from a human donor in a cohort sampled during active COVID-19.

V usage is TRBV5-1 and J usage is TRBJ1-5; 7 bases align to TRBD1. Germline-derived CDR1 and CDR2 are SGHRS and YFSETQ. V lost 0 bases and J lost 6; bases outside the gene matches: 3. CDR3 length: 14 amino acids. The DNA of the CDR3 is TGCGCCAGCAGCTTGGGACAGGGAGCTCAGCCCCAGCATTTT. Translating gives CASSLGQGAQPQHF.

V is TRBV6-1 and J is TRBJ1-6, with TRBD1 identical over 9 bases. V gave up 2 bases and J gave up 5 bases; unmatched junction bases: 1. Germline CDR1 reads MNHNS; CDR2 reads SASEGT. The CDR3 has 15 amino acids. CDR3 DNA: TGTGCCAGCAGTGAATGGGACAGGGATAATTCACCCCTCCACTTT. Translating it yields CASSEWDRDNSPLHF.

The J gene is TRBJ2-6, the V gene TRBV2, with 10 bases lining up with TRBD1. Looked up from germline, CDR1 is SNHLY and CDR2 is FYNNEI. With 5 bases clipped from V and 0 bases from J, the junction kept 4 bases outside the gene matches. The CDR3 sequence is 17 residues long. The CDR3 loop reads CASSRGTGASGANVLTF. CDR3 bases: TGTGCCAGCAGTCGGGGGACAGGGGCCTCTGGGGCCAACGTCCTGACTTTC.

The genes are TRBV5-4 and TRBJ2-7, with D maybe TRBD1 (5 bases). Trimming cost V 0 bases and J 4 bases, with 11 bases left between them. Germline V lookup: CDR1 SGHNT, CDR2 YYREEE (reference sequence). The CDR3 consists of 14 residues. The CDR3 region is CASSLDRWKYEQYF. In DNA form, the CDR3 reads TGTGCCAGCAGCTTGGACAGGTGGAAATACGAGCAGTACTTC.

With regard to this clone: Other nucleotide sequences in the sample specify the same CDR3. V gene TRBV29-1 combines with J gene TRBJ1-2, with 9 bases matching TRBD1. The CDR3 runs 12 residues. Germline lookup yields CDR1 SQVTM and CDR2 ANQGSEA. V dropped 6 bases and J dropped 7; count of bases not matched to a gene: 6. CDR3 coding DNA: TGCAGCGTGGGGGACAGGGCGGTTGGCTACACCTTC. It translates to CSVGDRAVGYTF.

This clone came up a few times. This sequence joins TRBV7-9 and TRBJ1-2; a weak D match, TRBD1 (6 bases). Germline CDR1 and CDR2: SEHNR and FQNEAQ (reference sequence). The germline V and J ends were trimmed by 4 bases and 8 bases, with 11 bases remaining between them. The CDR3 sequence is 12 residues long. CDR3: CASSYTGQGYTF. The DNA of the CDR3 is TGTGCCAGCAGCTACACAGGGCAAGGCTACACCTTC.

The gene calls are TRBV19 and TRBJ2-1; a weak D match, TRBD1 (5 bases). Looked up from germline, CDR1 is LNHDA and CDR2 is SQIVND (reference sequence). V was shortened by 7 bases and J by 1 base, with 14 bases between the two germline ends. The CDR3 runs 15 residues. CDR3 coding DNA: TGTGCCAGTACTCGTTCAGGGTCTTCCTACAATGAGCAGTTCTTC. This codes for CASTRSGSSYNEQFF.

The chain has TRBV5-1 and TRBJ1-5; D remains unclear. CDR1 and CDR2 from the germline V gene are SGHRS and YFSETQ. Trimming pared 0 bases from V and 2 bases from J, leaving 15 bases between. There are 17 residues in the CDR3. The CDR3 loop is CASSLAPLDGGNQPQHF. CDR3 bases: TGCGCCAGCAGCTTGGCCCCCCTGGACGGGGGCAATCAGCCCCAGCATTTT. The variable domain in full, completed from reference TRBV5-1 and TRBJ1-5, reads KAGVTQTPRYLIKTRGQQVTLSCSPISGHRSVSWYQQTPGQGLQFLFEYFSETQRNKGNFPGRFSGRQFSNSRSEMNVSTLELGDSALYLCASSLAPLDGGNQPQHFGDGTRLSIL.

This chain joins TRBV7-9 and TRBJ2-6; 8 bases map to TRBD2. The CDR3 sequence is 15 residues long. The germline V gene encodes CDR1 SEHNR and CDR2 FQNEAQ (reference sequence). V was clipped by 5 bases and J by 2 bases; unmatched bases: 2. The CDR3 sequence is CASSRAGAGANVLTF. The CDR3 DNA reads TGTGCCAGCAGCCGAGCGGGGGCTGGGGCCAACGTCCTGACTTTC.

The rearrangement uses TRBV20-1 and TRBJ2-7; D is perhaps TRBD2 (6 bases). Deletions cut 4 bases from V and 7 bases from J, with 11 bases between. CDR3 length: 11 amino acids. Germline CDR1 is DFQATT and CDR2 is SNEGSKA (reference sequence). CDR3 sequence: CSATTEGEQYF. The CDR3 DNA reads as TGCAGTGCTACGACGGAGGGGGAGCAGTACTTC.

The chain combines TRBV5-8 with TRBJ2-2; D might be TRBD1 (5 bases). The germline V gene has CDR1 SGHTS and CDR2 YDEGEE. V lost 6 bases to trimming and J lost 1 base, with 10 bases between them. The CDR3 runs to 14 residues. As DNA, the CDR3 is TGTGCCAGCACCCGGACACTGAACACCGGGGAGCTGTTTTTT. Translating it yields CASTRTLNTGELFF.

The gene calls are TRBV7-9 and TRBJ1-2, with 7 bases fitting TRBD1. This CDR3 has 19 residues. Germline V gene data show CDR1 as SEHNR and CDR2 as FQNEAQ (reference sequence). With V trimmed by 4 bases and J by 1 base, 18 bases remained unmatched. CDR3 in DNA: TGTGCCAGCAGCTCAGGCCGTTACAGGGGTAGGATTTTTAACTATGGCTACACCTTC. Protein product: CASSSGRYRGRIFNYGYTF.

The chain couples TRBV5-1 to TRBJ1-4, with TRBD1 identical over 8 bases. Unmatched junction bases numbered 4, after V lost 2 bases and J lost 7 bases. Looked up from germline, CDR1 is SGHRS and CDR2 is YFSETQ. The length of the CDR3 is 14 residues. CDR3 sequence reads: CASSFQGATEKLFF. DNA of the CDR3: TGCGCCAGCAGCTTCCAGGGGGCCACTGAAAAACTGTTTTTT.

J is TRBJ1-3 and V is TRBV18; 7 nucleotides match TRBD1. Trimming removed 3 bases from V and 0 bases from J; junction bases left unmatched: 14. The CDR3 is made up of 19 amino acids. Germline V gene data show CDR1 as KGHSH and CDR2 as LQKENI. The CDR3 reads CASSPVPGQFWGSGNTIYF. The CDR3 nucleotides are TGTGCCAGCTCACCCGTCCCGGGACAGTTCTGGGGCTCTGGAAACACCATATATTTT.

J is TRBJ2-7 and V is TRBV11-2, with D maybe TRBD2 (5 bases). Germline V gene sequence: CDR1 SGHAT, CDR2 FQNNGV. Trimming stripped 2 bases from V and 0 bases from J, with 14 bases between. CDR3 length: 16 residues. The CDR3 DNA follows: TGTGCCAGCAGCTTATCCATAGCCGGGATCTCCTACGAGCAGTACTTC. As protein: CASSLSIAGISYEQYF.

The J gene is TRBJ2-2, the V gene TRBV27; possibly TRBD1 for D (6 bases). This CDR3 contains 14 residues. V was pared by 3 bases and J by 4 bases, with 9 bases between. Looked up from germline, CDR1 is MNHEY and CDR2 is SMNVEV (reference sequence). DNA of the CDR3: TGTGCCAGCAGTTTGGGGGCCGCCACCGGGGAGCTGTTTTTT. Protein product: CASSLGAATGELFF.

This clone has just a few counts. The chain employs TRBV19 and TRBJ1-2, with 9 bases fitting TRBD1. Trimming removed 4 bases from V and 4 bases from J; junction bases left unmatched: 7. The germline gives CDR1 LNHDA, CDR2 SQIVND (reference sequence). The CDR3 contains 15 residues. CDR3 loop: CASSSPGQGPYGYTF. The CDR3 bases are TGTGCCAGTAGTAGCCCCGGACAGGGGCCCTATGGCTACACCTTC.

The chain links TRBV9 to TRBJ2-1; 12 bases are shared with TRBD2. The germline gives CDR1 SGDLS, CDR2 YYNGEE. The junction had 14 bases not matched to a gene; V was cut back by 2 bases and J by 5 bases. The CDR3 runs 19 residues. The CDR3, as DNA: TGTGCCAGCAGCGTTGAATGGGGGCAGACTAGCGGGGGCCACAATGAGCAGTTCTTC. It is translated as CASSVEWGQTSGGHNEQFF.

This chain joins TRBV19 and TRBJ1-2; 10 bases align to TRBD1. The V gene end was trimmed by 5 bases and the J gene end by 5 bases; junction bases not matched to a gene: 8. This CDR3 region has 15 residues. Germline-derived CDR1 and CDR2 are LNHDA and SQIVND (reference sequence). The DNA for the CDR3 is TGTGCCAGTAGTGAGGACAGGGGGATTACATATGGCTACACCTTC. Its protein product is CASSEDRGITYGYTF.

The chain employs TRBV10-1 and TRBJ1-3; D gene unclear. This CDR3 contains 12 residues. The germline V gene has CDR1 WNHNN and CDR2 SYGVQD (reference sequence). V was pared by 3 bases and J by 4 bases, with 4 bases between. The CDR3 DNA reads as TGCGCCAGCAGTGAAGCGGGAAACACCATATATTTT. The encoded protein is CASSEAGNTIYF.

The chain links TRBV7-2 to TRBJ1-5; no clear D gene. With 2 bases removed from V and 2 bases from J, the gap between germline ends came to 4 bases. Per the germline V gene, CDR1 is SGHTA and CDR2 is FQGNSA. The CDR3 runs 13 residues. The CDR3 sequence is CASSLTRNQPQHF. CDR3 bases: TGTGCCAGCAGCTTAACACGCAATCAGCCCCAGCATTTT.

This chain links TRBV5-1 with TRBJ2-1, with D maybe TRBD2 (6 bases). The germline V gene has CDR1 SGHRS and CDR2 YFSETQ. The V gene lost 0 bases and the J gene lost 5 bases, with 15 bases spanning the gap. The CDR3 consists of 16 residues. The CDR3 loop reads CASSLDPGVLNNEQFF. Written as DNA, the CDR3 is TGCGCCAGCAGCTTGGACCCGGGGGTGCTCAACAATGAGCAGTTCTTC.

The V gene is TRBV9, the J gene TRBJ1-2, with 12 bases aligning to TRBD1. The J segment lost 7 bases and the V segment lost 3 bases, leaving 10 bases of the junction unmatched. Germline V gene data show CDR1 as SGDLS and CDR2 as YYNGEE. The CDR3 runs 16 residues. The CDR3 region is CASSDKPGQGARGYTF. Written as DNA, the CDR3 is TGTGCCAGCAGCGACAAACCGGGACAGGGGGCTCGTGGCTACACCTTC.

J is TRBJ2-7 and V is TRBV2, with 9 nucleotides matching TRBD2. V gave up 7 bases and J gave up 4 bases; unmatched junction bases: 5. CDR3 length: 13 amino acids. Per germline, CDR1 SNHLY and CDR2 FYNNEI. DNA for the CDR3: TGTGCCAGCACCGGACTAGCGTCATACGAGCAGTACTTC. Translation gives CASTGLASYEQYF.

This clone was found once. This chain joins TRBV9 and TRBJ2-2, with unresolved D. The CDR3 spans 13 residues. Looked up from germline, CDR1 is SGDLS and CDR2 is YYNGEE. With 3 bases removed from V and 2 bases from J, the gap between germline ends came to 5 bases. The CDR3 region is CASSALNTGELFF. The DNA of the CDR3 is TGTGCCAGCAGCGCCTTAAACACCGGGGAGCTGTTTTTT. The complete variable domain, with remaining parts taken from reference TRBV9 and TRBJ2-2, reads DSGVTQTPKHLITATGQRVTLRCSPRSGDLSVYWYQQSLDQGLQFLIQYYNGEERAKGNILERFSAQQFPDLHSELNLSSLELGDSALYFCASSALNTGELFFGEGSRLTVL.

The V and J genes are TRBV6-6 and TRBJ1-2; no clear D. The CDR3 consists of 14 residues. The V gene lost 7 bases and the J gene lost 2 bases, with 14 bases spanning the gap. The germline V gene has CDR1 MNHNY and CDR2 SVGAGI (reference sequence). The CDR3 nucleotides read TGTGCCAGCAACCAACAGACACCAAACTATGGCTACACCTTC. Amino acid sequence: CASNQQTPNYGYTF.

This clone came up a few times. The chain is built from TRBV10-3 and TRBJ2-7, with 10 bases aligning to TRBD1. Germline values: CDR1 ENHRY, CDR2 SYGVKD. V dropped 10 bases and J dropped 0; count of bases not matched to a gene: 6. This CDR3 contains 14 residues. This CDR3 is CATRTGGSSYEQYV. CDR3 DNA: TGTGCCACACGGACAGGGGGGAGCTCCTACGAGCAGTACGTC.

The count of this clone is one. The genes are TRBV3-1 (or the pseudogene TRBV3-2) and TRBJ2-3; 12 bases are shared with TRBD2. The CDR3 is 15 residues long. Germline CDR1 and CDR2: LGHDT and YNNKEL (reference sequence). The J segment lost 5 bases and the V segment lost 6 bases, leaving 6 bases of the junction unmatched. The CDR3 reads CASSLRLAGEDTQYF. The CDR3 nucleotides are TGTGCCAGCAGTCTCAGACTAGCGGGGGAAGATACGCAGTATTTT.